This is a list of T cell receptor beta chains from one sample in a study of response to subunit inactivated influenza vaccine. MiXCR, applied by TCRdb to the RT-PCR reads, yields one record per CDR3 protein. In the table there are hundreds of thousands of distinct CDR3 sequences, roughly 8.2% of which are singletons. The material sequenced was PBMCs from blood, taken roughly 24 months after vaccination. The receptors shown here come from a man between 50 and 75 years old who received an inactivated influenza vaccine. Each CDR3 is given with its conserved first and last residue. Each record gives: clone size, J gene, D gene, CDR3 length, V gene, CDR3 protein, CDR3 DNA. A D gene is named only where the DNA matches it firmly. The listing skips clone size in some rows; elsewhere it reads once, few, many or a size class.

clone size: many; J gene: TRBJ2-5; D gene: NA; CDR3 length: 11; V gene: TRBV2; CDR3 protein: CASSETETQYF; CDR3 DNA: TGTGCCAGCAGTGAAACGGAGACCCAGTACTTC
clone size: NA; J gene: TRBJ2-7; D gene: NA; CDR3 length: 14; V gene: TRBV10-3; CDR3 protein: CAISEMAGLYEQYF; CDR3 DNA: TGTGCCATCAGTGAGATGGCGGGACTCTACGAGCAGTACTTC
clone size: NA; J gene: TRBJ2-1; D gene: TRBD1; CDR3 length: 14; V gene: TRBV15; CDR3 protein: CATSRGQPYNEQFF; CDR3 DNA: TGTGCCACCAGCAGGGGACAGCCCTACAATGAGCAGTTCTTC
clone size: many; J gene: TRBJ2-4; D gene: TRBD1; CDR3 length: 15; V gene: TRBV6-4; CDR3 protein: CASNAGQGVKNIQYF; CDR3 DNA: TGTGCCAGCAATGCGGGACAGGGCGTCAAAAACATTCAGTACTTC
clone size: few; J gene: TRBJ2-1; D gene: NA; CDR3 length: 14; V gene: TRBV20-1; CDR3 protein: CSAVTDISYNEQFF; CDR3 DNA: TGCAGTGCTGTAACAGACATCTCCTACAATGAGCAGTTCTTC
clone size: few; J gene: TRBJ2-7; D gene: NA; CDR3 length: 14; V gene: TRBV4-3; CDR3 protein: CASSQFTGSYEQYF; CDR3 DNA: TGCGCCAGCAGCCAATTCACGGGGTCCTACGAGCAGTACTTC
clone size: many; J gene: TRBJ2-3; D gene: NA; CDR3 length: 12; V gene: TRBV7-2; CDR3 protein: CASSPYTDTQYF; CDR3 DNA: TGTGCCAGCAGCCCCTACACAGATACGCAGTATTTT
clone size: NA; J gene: TRBJ1-6; D gene: NA; CDR3 length: 15; V gene: TRBV12-3/TRBV12-4; CDR3 protein: CASTLGPGARSPLHF; CDR3 DNA: TGTGCCAGCACCTTAGGTCCGGGGGCAAGATCACCCCTCCACTTT
clone size: few; J gene: TRBJ2-7; D gene: TRBD1; CDR3 length: 16; V gene: TRBV7-9; CDR3 protein: CASSLALSGGSYEQYF; CDR3 DNA: TGTGCCAGCAGCTTAGCGTTGTCAGGGGGAAGCTACGAGCAGTACTTC
clone size: NA; J gene: TRBJ2-1; D gene: NA; CDR3 length: 8; V gene: TRBV21-1; CDR3 protein: CASSPTPF; CDR3 DNA: TGTGCCAGCAGCCCGACACCCTTC
clone size: few; J gene: TRBJ2-7; D gene: NA; CDR3 length: 15; V gene: TRBV4-3; CDR3 protein: CASSQQPDARYEQYF; CDR3 DNA: TGCGCCAGCAGCCAACAGCCGGACGCTCGGTACGAGCAGTACTTC
clone size: few; J gene: TRBJ2-1; D gene: NA; CDR3 length: 15; V gene: TRBV7-2; CDR3 protein: CASRLSSSSYNEQFF; CDR3 DNA: TGTGCCAGCAGATTATCCTCGAGCTCCTACAATGAGCAGTTCTTC
clone size: few; J gene: TRBJ1-5; D gene: NA; CDR3 length: 15; V gene: TRBV9; CDR3 protein: CASSVGPDNNQPQHF; CDR3 DNA: TGTGCCAGCAGCGTAGGGCCGGACAACAATCAGCCCCAGCATTTT
clone size: NA; J gene: TRBJ1-1; D gene: NA; CDR3 length: 14; V gene: TRBV7-8; CDR3 protein: CASSLAFGGPETFF; CDR3 DNA: TGTGCCAGCAGCTTAGCGTTTGGGGGTCCTGAAACTTTCTTT
clone size: many; J gene: TRBJ1-1; D gene: TRBD1; CDR3 length: 14; V gene: TRBV4-3; CDR3 protein: CASSQDRGGTEAFF; CDR3 DNA: TGCGCCAGCAGCCAAGATCGAGGGGGCACCGAAGCTTTCTTT
clone size: NA; J gene: TRBJ2-5; D gene: TRBD2; CDR3 length: 14; V gene: TRBV4-2; CDR3 protein: CASKSGTIGETQYF; CDR3 DNA: TGTGCCAGCAAAAGCGGGACGATAGGGGAGACCCAGTACTTC
clone size: few; J gene: TRBJ2-3; D gene: TRBD1; CDR3 length: 15; V gene: TRBV20-1; CDR3 protein: CSADTGTGVTDTQYF; CDR3 DNA: TGCAGTGCCGACACCGGGACAGGGGTGACAGATACGCAGTATTTT
clone size: NA; J gene: TRBJ2-1; D gene: NA; CDR3 length: 17; V gene: TRBV12-3/TRBV12-4; CDR3 protein: CASSPSGDSSSYNEQFF; CDR3 DNA: TGTGCCAGCAGTCCTTCGGGAGACAGTAGCTCCTACAATGAGCAGTTCTTC
clone size: many; J gene: TRBJ2-5; D gene: NA; CDR3 length: 15; V gene: TRBV15; CDR3 protein: CATSRDVTSQETQYF; CDR3 DNA: TGTGCCACCAGCAGAGATGTGACTAGCCAAGAGACCCAGTACTTC
clone size: few; J gene: TRBJ1-4; D gene: NA; CDR3 length: 15; V gene: TRBV3-1; CDR3 protein: CASSPLAAGSEKLFF; CDR3 DNA: TGTGCCAGCAGCCCCCTCGCGGCGGGGAGTGAAAAACTGTTTTTT
clone size: many; J gene: TRBJ1-4; D gene: NA; CDR3 length: 12; V gene: TRBV12-3/TRBV12-4; CDR3 protein: CASRPPGGKLFF; CDR3 DNA: TGTGCCAGCAGACCCCCGGGAGGGAAACTGTTTTTT
clone size: many; J gene: TRBJ1-1; D gene: TRBD1; CDR3 length: 14; V gene: TRBV4-1; CDR3 protein: CASSLRTGQTEAFF; CDR3 DNA: TGCGCCAGCAGCCTACGGACAGGGCAGACTGAAGCTTTCTTT
clone size: NA; J gene: TRBJ2-7; D gene: NA; CDR3 length: 13; V gene: TRBV12-3/TRBV12-4; CDR3 protein: CASRVGGAYEQYF; CDR3 DNA: TGTGCCAGCAGGGTCGGCGGCGCCTACGAGCAGTACTTC
clone size: few; J gene: TRBJ1-6; D gene: NA; CDR3 length: 17; V gene: TRBV5-8; CDR3 protein: CASSLGFAGGLSSPLHF; CDR3 DNA: TGTGCCAGCAGCTTGGGGTTTGCGGGAGGCTTAAGTTCACCCCTCCACTTT
clone size: NA; J gene: TRBJ2-3; D gene: TRBD1; CDR3 length: 15; V gene: TRBV7-2; CDR3 protein: CASSPRQGVTDTQYF; CDR3 DNA: TGTGCCAGCAGCCCACGACAGGGGGTCACAGATACGCAGTATTTT
clone size: many; J gene: TRBJ2-3; D gene: NA; CDR3 length: 14; V gene: TRBV29-1; CDR3 protein: CSVVAGARADTQYF; CDR3 DNA: TGCAGCGTTGTTGCGGGGGCGCGGGCAGATACGCAGTATTTT
clone size: many; J gene: TRBJ1-2; D gene: NA; CDR3 length: 15; V gene: TRBV7-9; CDR3 protein: CASSLALAGFYGYTF; CDR3 DNA: TGTGCCAGCAGCTTAGCGCTTGCAGGATTCTATGGCTACACCTTC
clone size: few; J gene: TRBJ2-1; D gene: NA; CDR3 length: 15; V gene: TRBV5-1; CDR3 protein: CASSLGGGQLNEQFF; CDR3 DNA: TGCGCCAGCAGCTTGGGTGGGGGACAACTCAATGAGCAGTTCTTC
clone size: NA; J gene: TRBJ2-3; D gene: TRBD2; CDR3 length: 14; V gene: TRBV29-1; CDR3 protein: CSVVGRGQADTQYF; CDR3 DNA: TGCAGCGTTGTTGGGAGGGGTCAAGCGGATACGCAGTATTTT
clone size: few; J gene: TRBJ2-1; D gene: NA; CDR3 length: 12; V gene: TRBV20-1; CDR3 protein: CSAATAGTRQFF; CDR3 DNA: TGCAGTGCGGCTACTGCCGGGACCCGACAGTTCTTC